Listed below are T cell receptor beta chains from one sample, sequenced in a study of cytomegalovirus exposure and HLA in healthy donors. TCRdb keeps only in-frame clones here, not all; method: immunoSEQ multiplex PCR. This table holds about 140,000 clones, roughly 80% found once. Sequenced input: PBMCs. These receptors all stem from a man aged 35-49 years in good health and CMV-seronegative. Each CDR3 is given with its conserved first and last residue. The D gene is left open where the match is weak. Size tells how often a clone was seen (once, few, many) or the class of an expanded clone, and some rows leave it out.

TRBV30	NA	NA	TRBJ1-1	13	TGTGCCTGGAGAAGACAGCTTAACACTGAAGCTTTCTTT	CAWRRQLNTEAFF
TRBV25-1	TRBD1	NA	TRBJ1-1	16	TGTGCCAGCAGTGTGGGACAGGGGATAGGGAACACTGAAGCTTTCTTT	CASSVGQGIGNTEAFF
TRBV11-3	NA	NA	TRBJ2-2	12	TGTGCCAGCAGCTTAGGCAGTCGGGAGCTGTTTTTT	CASSLGSRELFF
TRBV6-5	TRBD1	few	TRBJ1-1	15	TGTGCCAGCAGTTACCAGGGACAGCAAAACACTGAAGCTTTCTTT	CASSYQGQQNTEAFF
TRBV6-5	NA	NA	TRBJ1-6	14	TGTGCCAGCACCGGAAGGTGGGGGGGATCACCCCTCCACTTT	CASTGRWGGSPLHF
TRBV5-1	NA	NA	TRBJ1-5	16	TGCGCCAGCAGCACGGGGGGGAGTGGGAGCAATCAGCCCCAGCATTTT	CASSTGGSGSNQPQHF
TRBV7-8	TRBD2	NA	TRBJ2-4	15	TGTGCCAGCAGCTTAGTTGGACTAGCTGGAAACATTCAGTACTTC	CASSLVGLAGNIQYF
TRBV5-1	TRBD1	NA	TRBJ1-6	15	TGCGCCAGCAGCGAGAAAACAGGGGGCGGTTCACCCCTCCACTTT	CASSEKTGGGSPLHF
TRBV29-1	TRBD2	NA	TRBJ2-1	14	TGCAGCGTTGCACAGCGGGGGGGTAGGGATGAGCAGTTCTTC	CSVAQRGGRDEQFF
TRBV9	TRBD2	NA	TRBJ2-3	16	TGTGCCAGCAGCGTAGGACTAGCGGGGGGCACAGATACGCAGTATTTT	CASSVGLAGGTDTQYF
TRBV4-1	NA	NA	TRBJ2-1	15	TGCGCCAGCAGCCCTTCCGTGGACATGGCTCGGAAGCAGTTCTTC	CASSPSVDMARKQFF
TRBV7-6	TRBD1	NA	TRBJ2-3	15	TGTGCCAGCAGCGGGACAGGGGTGGGCCCAGATACGCAGTATTTT	CASSGTGVGPDTQYF
TRBV21-1	NA	NA	TRBJ2-3	15	TGTGCCAGCAGCGAGGACAGGGCGGGCACAGATACGCAGTATTTT	CASSEDRAGTDTQYF
TRBV6-6	NA	once	TRBJ1-6	15	TGTGCCAGCAGTTACCGGGCCGGGGATAATTCACCCCTCCACTTT	CASSYRAGDNSPLHF
TRBV7-8	TRBD2	NA	TRBJ2-7	14	TGTGCCAGCATGCTTAGCGGGGGGGCCTACGAGCAGTACTTC	CASMLSGGAYEQYF
TRBV30	TRBD2	NA	TRBJ2-5	10	TGTGCCGGGGGGGGAGAGACCCAGTACTTC	CAGGGETQYF
TRBV11-2	NA	NA	TRBJ1-1	14	TGTGCCAGCAGCGAGACAAACGTGAACACTGAAGCTTTCTTT	CASSETNVNTEAFF
TRBV2	NA	NA	TRBJ2-1	18	TGTGCCAGCACCCTCCCCGGGGCTAGCGAGCGCTCCTACAATGAGCAGTTCTTC	CASTLPGASERSYNEQFF
TRBV2	TRBD1	NA	TRBJ2-7	12	TGTGCCAGCAGAGAACAGGGGTACGAGCAGTACTTC	CASREQGYEQYF
TRBV19	NA	NA	TRBJ2-1	16	TGTGCCAGTAGTTGGAGGGTAGATGGCTCCTACAATGAGCAGTTCTTC	CASSWRVDGSYNEQFF
TRBV6-4	TRBD1	once	TRBJ1-2	15	TGTGCCAGCAGTGACTCGACAGGGGCTAACTATGGCTACACCTTC	CASSDSTGANYGYTF
TRBV28	NA	NA	TRBJ2-7	13	TGTGCCAGCAGCCCCAACAGGGAATACGAGCAGTACTTC	CASSPNREYEQYF
TRBV25-1	NA	NA	TRBJ2-3	15	TGTGCCAGCAGGGATACGTGGGGGGGGGCAAATACGCAGTATTTT	CASRDTWGGANTQYF
TRBV6-1	TRBD1	few	TRBJ1-1	14	TGTGCCAGCAGTGAAACAGGGGCGAACACTGAAGCTTTCTTT	CASSETGANTEAFF
TRBV5-1	NA	NA	TRBJ2-7	12	TGCGCCAGCAGCTTGGCCGGTAGTGAGCAGTACTTC	CASSLAGSEQYF
TRBV7-9	NA	NA	TRBJ2-5	14	TGTGCCAGCAGCTCTGGACAGTACCAAGAGACCCAGTACTTC	CASSSGQYQETQYF
TRBV5-1	NA	NA	TRBJ2-7	12	TGCGCCAGCAGCCTGACAGACTACGAGCAGTACTTC	CASSLTDYEQYF
TRBV5-6	TRBD1	few	TRBJ2-1	12	TGTGCCAGCAGCTTGGAACAGGGGTCGGGGTTCTTC	CASSLEQGSGFF
TRBV11-2	NA	NA	TRBJ2-3	13	TGTGCCAGCAGCCCTGACGGACGGGGATCGCAGTATTTT	CASSPDGRGSQYF
TRBV2	TRBD1	once	TRBJ1-2	15	TGTGCCAGCAGGGGGGGACAGGGGCCGCGGAATGGCTACACCTTC	CASRGGQGPRNGYTF
TRBV5-6	NA	NA	TRBJ1-2	14	TGTGCCAGCAGCCCACCGGGACAAAGCTATGGCTACACCTTC	CASSPPGQSYGYTF
TRBV4-1	TRBD1	once	TRBJ1-2	19	TGCGCCAGCAGCCAAGAAGGGGGACAGGGTGGGCATCCTAACTATGGCTACACCTTC	CASSQEGGQGGHPNYGYTF
TRBV18	NA	once	TRBJ2-5	12	TGTGCCAGCTCACCTGACAGGGAGACCCAGTACTTC	CASSPDRETQYF
TRBV7-2	TRBD1	NA	TRBJ2-1	18	TGTGCCAGCAGCGTCGCCGCCGGGACAGTAAGGTCCTACAATGAGCAGTTCTTC	CASSVAAGTVRSYNEQFF
TRBV10-3	TRBD1	NA	TRBJ1-1	14	TGTGCCATCAAAGGGCGAGGGGGCTTCGATGAAGCTTTCTTT	CAIKGRGGFDEAFF
TRBV6-5	TRBD1	NA	TRBJ1-1	13	TGTGCCAGCAGTTACGGGGACAGGATTGAAGCTTTCTTT	CASSYGDRIEAFF